The next 4 T cell receptor beta chains were all read from a single sample in a study of graft-versus-host responses after intestinal transplantation. Investigators treated the graft tissue so that it released intraepithelial and lamina propria lymphocytes. The assay was immunoSEQ multiplex PCR, and TCRdb's table has in-frame clones only and misses some. The table lists under 15,000 clones, 77% of them singletons, with about 3.9% in the top ten. The sample in question was ileum tissue, obtained roughly 28 days after intestinal transplant. The receptor set was obtained from a human patient who received an intestinal transplant, so some T cells may come from the graft donor.

This clone has just one count. The chain carries TRBV9 and TRBJ2-5, with D perhaps TRBD1 (6 bases). The CDR3 is made up of 14 amino acids. Germline CDR1 and CDR2: SGDLS and YYNGEE. V was trimmed by 4 bases and J by 4 bases, leaving 14 bases between them. The CDR3 nucleotides read TGTGCCAGCAGCCGACCTTCAGGGGTAGAGACCCAGTACTTC. Protein sequence: CASSRPSGVETQYF.

This clone was found a few times. The chain joins TRBV4-1 to TRBJ1-5; D may be TRBD1 (6 bases). V was clipped by 3 bases and J by 4 bases, with 13 bases between them. Germline V gives CDR1 MGHRA, CDR2 YSYEKL. The CDR3 extends over 15 amino acids. This CDR3 is CASSQRQAVNQPQHF. CDR3 nucleotides: TGCGCCAGCAGCCAGAGACAGGCGGTTAATCAGCCCCAGCATTTT.

The chain is built from TRBV13 and TRBJ1-5, with D perhaps TRBD1 (5 bases). Germline CDR1 PRHDT, CDR2 FYEKMQ (reference sequence). The V end was cut by 0 bases, the J end by 6 bases, with 9 bases between. This CDR3 contains 14 residues. The CDR3 spells CASSLGKGLQPQHF. The CDR3 DNA sequence: TGTGCCAGCAGCTTAGGGAAGGGGCTTCAGCCCCAGCATTTT.

This chain links TRBV7-9 with TRBJ2-5; TRBD2 is a possible D gene (6 bases). This CDR3 contains 14 residues. Germline V gene data show CDR1 as SEHNR and CDR2 as FQNEAQ (reference sequence). Deletions cut 1 base from V and 5 bases from J, with 11 bases between. CDR3 loop: CASSLVLSGETQYF. In DNA, the CDR3 is TGTGCCAGCAGCTTAGTACTCAGCGGGGAGACCCAGTACTTC. Drawing the rest from reference TRBV7-9 and TRBJ2-5, the complete variable domain is DTGVSQNPRHKITKRGQNVTFRCDPISEHNRLYWYRQTLGQGPEFLTYFQNEAQLEKSRLLSDRFSAERPKGSFSTLEIQRTEQGDSAMYLCASSLVLSGETQYFGPGTRLLVL.